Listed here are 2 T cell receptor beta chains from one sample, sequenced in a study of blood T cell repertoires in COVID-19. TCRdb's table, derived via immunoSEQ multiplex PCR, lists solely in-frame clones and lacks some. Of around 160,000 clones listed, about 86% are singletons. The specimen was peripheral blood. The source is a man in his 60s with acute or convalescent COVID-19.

The CDR3 DNA follows: TGTGCCAGCAGCCAATCCAGGGGTCAAGGTAATGAAAAACTGTTTTTT. It translates to CASSQSRGQGNEKLFF. The chain employs TRBV4-2 and TRBJ1-4; TRBD1 might be the D (6 bases). Germline V lookup: CDR1 LGHNA, CDR2 YNFKEQ. CDR3 size: 16 residues. Trimming cost V 2 bases and J 4 bases, with 14 bases left between them.

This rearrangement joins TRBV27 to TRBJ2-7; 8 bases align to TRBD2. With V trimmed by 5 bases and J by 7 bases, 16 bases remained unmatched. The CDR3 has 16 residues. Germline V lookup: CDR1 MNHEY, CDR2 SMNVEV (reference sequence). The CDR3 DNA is TGTGCCAGCAGTCCCCTCGACGGGAGGGCCATTAGGGAGCAGTACTTC. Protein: CASSPLDGRAIREQYF.